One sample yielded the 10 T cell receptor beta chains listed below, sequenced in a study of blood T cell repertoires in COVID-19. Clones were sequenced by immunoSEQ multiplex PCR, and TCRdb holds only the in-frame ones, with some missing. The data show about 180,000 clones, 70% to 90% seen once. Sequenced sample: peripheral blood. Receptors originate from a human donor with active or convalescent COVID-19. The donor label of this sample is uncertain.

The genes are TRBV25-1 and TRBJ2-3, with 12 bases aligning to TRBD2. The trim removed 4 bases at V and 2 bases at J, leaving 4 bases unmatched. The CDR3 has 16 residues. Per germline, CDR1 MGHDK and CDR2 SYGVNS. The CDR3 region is CASSGLAGGVTDTQYF. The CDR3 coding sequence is TGTGCCAGCAGTGGGCTAGCGGGAGGGGTCACAGATACGCAGTATTTT.

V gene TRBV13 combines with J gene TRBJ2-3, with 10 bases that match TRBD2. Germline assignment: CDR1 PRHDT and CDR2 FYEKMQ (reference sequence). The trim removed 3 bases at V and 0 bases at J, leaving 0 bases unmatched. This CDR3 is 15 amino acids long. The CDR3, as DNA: TGTGCCAGCAGCTTGACTAGCGGGAGCACAGATACGCAGTATTTT. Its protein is CASSLTSGSTDTQYF.

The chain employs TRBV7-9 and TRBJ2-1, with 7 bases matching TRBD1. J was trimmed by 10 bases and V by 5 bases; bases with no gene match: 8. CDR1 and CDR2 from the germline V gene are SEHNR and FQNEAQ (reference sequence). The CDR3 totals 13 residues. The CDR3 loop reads CASSPRTGWEQFF. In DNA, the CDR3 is TGTGCCAGCAGCCCTAGGACAGGATGGGAGCAGTTCTTC.

The DNA for the CDR3 is TGTGCCAGCAGCCCCGGGACAGGGTATAATTCACCCCTCCACTTT. Amino acid sequence: CASSPGTGYNSPLHF. The chain uses TRBV6-5 and TRBJ1-6; 9 bases line up with TRBD1. With V trimmed by 6 bases and J by 4 bases, 4 bases remained unmatched. The CDR3 runs to 15 residues. Germline values: CDR1 MNHEY, CDR2 SVGAGI.

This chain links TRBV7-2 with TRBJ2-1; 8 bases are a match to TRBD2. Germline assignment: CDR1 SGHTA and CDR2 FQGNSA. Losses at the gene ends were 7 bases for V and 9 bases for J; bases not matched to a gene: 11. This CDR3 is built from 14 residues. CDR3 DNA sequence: TGTGCCAGCACCACACCGGGGGGGCGAGGTGAGCAGTTCTTC. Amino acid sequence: CASTTPGGRGEQFF.

The CDR3 spells CAWSVNGPSRGSLHF. As DNA, the CDR3 is TGTGCCTGGAGTGTAAACGGGCCTTCGCGGGGATCCCTCCACTTT. The chain links TRBV30 to TRBJ1-6; no definite D call. The V and J ends lost 0 bases and 14 bases respectively, with 20 bases between them. The germline V gene encodes CDR1 GTSNPN and CDR2 SVGIG (reference sequence). The CDR3 is 15 residues long.

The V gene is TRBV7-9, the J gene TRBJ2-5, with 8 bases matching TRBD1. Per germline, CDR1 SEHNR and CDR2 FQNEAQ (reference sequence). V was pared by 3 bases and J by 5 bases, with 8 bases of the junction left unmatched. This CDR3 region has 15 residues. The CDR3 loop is CASSLGQALFETQYF. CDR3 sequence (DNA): TGTGCCAGCAGCTTGGGACAGGCTCTTTTCGAGACCCAGTACTTC. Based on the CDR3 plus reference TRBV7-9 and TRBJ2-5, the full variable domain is DTGVSQNPRHKITKRGQNVTFRCDPISEHNRLYWYRQTLGQGPEFLTYFQNEAQLEKSRLLSDRFSAERPKGSFSTLEIQRTEQGDSAMYLCASSLGQALFETQYFGPGTRLLVL.

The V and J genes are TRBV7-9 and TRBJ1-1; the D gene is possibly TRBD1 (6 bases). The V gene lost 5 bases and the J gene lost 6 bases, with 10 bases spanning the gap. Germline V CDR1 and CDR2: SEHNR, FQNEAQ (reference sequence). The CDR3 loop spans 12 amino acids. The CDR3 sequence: CASSTRTAEAFF. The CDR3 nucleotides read TGTGCCAGCAGCACTAGGACAGCTGAAGCTTTCTTT.

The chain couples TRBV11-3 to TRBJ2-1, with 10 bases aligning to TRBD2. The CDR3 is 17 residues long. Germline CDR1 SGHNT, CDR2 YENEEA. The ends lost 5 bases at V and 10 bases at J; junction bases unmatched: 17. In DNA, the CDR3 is TGTGCCAGCAGCCCTACCGCCGGGACTAGCGTAAGTGGCGAGCAGTTCTTC. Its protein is CASSPTAGTSVSGEQFF.

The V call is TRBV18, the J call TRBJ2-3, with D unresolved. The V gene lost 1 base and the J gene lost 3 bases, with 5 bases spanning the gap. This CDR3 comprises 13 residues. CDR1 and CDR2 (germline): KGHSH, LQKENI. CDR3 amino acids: CASSPHKTDTQYF. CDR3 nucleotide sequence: TGTGCCAGCTCACCACACAAGACAGATACGCAGTATTTT.